These T cell receptor beta chains were read from a single sample in a study of type 1 and type 2 diabetes patients. One entry per CDR3 protein results from TCRdb running MiXCR on the multiplex PCR reads. The sample lists 250,000 or so distinct CDR3 sequences, roughly 50% occurring once. The sample was peripheral blood mononuclear cells (PBMCs). Every receptor here comes from a man between 18 and 29 years old with type 2 diabetes. Both conserved end residues are part of each CDR3. A D gene is named only where the DNA matches it firmly. The size field is filled for only some rows; it gives once, few, many or a size class.

V,J,D,size,CDR3,DNA
TRBV2,TRBJ2-7,NA,many,CASTLANYEQYF,TGTGCCAGCACGCTAGCTAACTACGAGCAGTACTTC
TRBV2,TRBJ1-4,TRBD1,once,CASSGTGGSNEKLFF,TGTGCCAGCAGTGGTACAGGGGGATCTAATGAAAAACTGTTTTTT
TRBV27,TRBJ2-7,NA,NA,CASSPSRVYYEQYF,TGTGCCAGCAGTCCTAGCAGGGTATACTACGAGCAGTACTTC
TRBV9,TRBJ1-4,NA,NA,CASSVGTWEEKLFF,TGTGCCAGCAGCGTAGGGACCTGGGAGGAAAAACTGTTTTTT
TRBV5-1,TRBJ2-7,TRBD2,NA,CASSLVGGGTYEQYF,TGCGCCAGCAGCTTGGTTGGGGGAGGGACCTACGAGCAGTACTTC
TRBV10-3,TRBJ2-7,TRBD1,NA,CAIRGTGGIGYEQYF,TGTGCCATCAGGGGGACAGGGGGCATTGGCTACGAGCAGTACTTC
TRBV2,TRBJ2-1,NA,NA,CASSDVDRLGDEQFF,TGTGCCAGCAGTGACGTTGACAGGCTGGGCGATGAGCAGTTCTTC
TRBV6-6,TRBJ2-7,NA,NA,CASSLWGNEQYF,TGTGCCAGCAGCTTGTGGGGGAACGAGCAGTACTTC
TRBV19,TRBJ2-2,TRBD2,NA,CASSIARLAPNTGELFF,TGTGCCAGTAGTATAGCCCGACTAGCGCCGAACACCGGGGAGCTGTTTTTT
TRBV12-3/TRBV12-4,TRBJ1-1,NA,NA,CAWSSGTGNTKAFF,TGTGCATGGAGTTCCGGGACCGGGAATACTAAAGCTTTCTTT
TRBV10-2,TRBJ2-7,NA,NA,CASYGESSRDLYEQYF,TGCGCCAGCTATGGGGAATCGAGCCGGGACCTCTACGAGCAGTACTTC
TRBV6-6,TRBJ1-6,NA,NA,CASSYSGGITSSYNSPLHF,TGTGCCAGCAGTTACTCTGGGGGGATCACCAGCTCCTATAATTCACCCCTCCACTTT
TRBV30,TRBJ1-4,NA,few,CAWSTGSGDEKLFF,TGTGCCTGGAGTACAGGGAGTGGGGATGAAAAACTGTTTTTT
TRBV12-3/TRBV12-4,TRBJ1-1,TRBD1,NA,CASRPGTVMNTEAFF,TGTGCCAGCAGACCGGGGACAGTGATGAACACTGAAGCTTTCTTT
TRBV28,TRBJ1-5,NA,NA,CASRFLSNQPQHF,TGTGCCAGCAGATTTCTTAGCAATCAGCCCCAGCATTTT
TRBV7-2,TRBJ2-7,TRBD2,few,CASSLGAGVWEQYF,TGTGCCAGCAGCTTAGGGGCGGGAGTATGGGAGCAGTACTTC
TRBV15,TRBJ2-7,TRBD1,NA,CATSRTGSTYEQYF,TGTGCCACCAGCCGGACAGGGTCAACATACGAGCAGTACTTC
TRBV20-1,TRBJ1-1,TRBD1,NA,CSARDPDRMRGKYTEAFF,TGCAGTGCTAGAGATCCGGACAGGATGAGGGGGAAGTACACTGAAGCTTTCTTT
TRBV20-1,TRBJ2-3,TRBD2,few,CSARDIAGGQLDTQYF,TGCAGTGCTAGAGATATAGCGGGAGGGCAACTAGATACGCAGTATTTT
TRBV19,TRBJ2-3,NA,NA,CASSIDSGLSTDTQYF,TGTGCCAGTAGTATAGACTCGGGATTGAGCACAGATACGCAGTATTTT